The rows below give T cell receptor beta chains drawn from one sample of a study of T cells in Graves' hyperthyroidism and ophthalmopathy. TCRdb recomputed calls from the multiplex PCR reads with MiXCR, one row per CDR3 protein. Of roughly 500,000 distinct CDR3 sequences in the sample, approximately 15% were seen once. The sequenced sample consisted of blood. The source is a woman under 40 with Graves' hyperthyroidism that later progressed to Graves' ophthalmopathy. CDR3s include the opening cysteine and the closing phenylalanine or tryptophan. Fields, in order: CDR3 protein, CDR3 DNA, D gene, J gene, V gene, clone size. The D gene is left open where the match is weak. Clone size is shown for a subset of rows, as once, few, many or a class of expanded clone.

cdr3_aa: CASRPDTDTQYF
cdr3_nt: TGTGCCAGCAGACCCGACACGGATACGCAGTATTTT
d_call: -
j_call: TRBJ2-3
v_call: TRBV2
clone_size: many

cdr3_aa: CASGWNVYNEQYF
cdr3_nt: TGTGCCAGCGGGTGGAATGTCTACAATGAGCAGTACTTC
d_call: -
j_call: TRBJ2-7
v_call: TRBV2
clone_size: -

cdr3_aa: CASSEDRGSYSEQFF
cdr3_nt: TGTGCCAGCAGTGAAGACAGGGGATCCTACAGTGAGCAGTTCTTC
d_call: TRBD1
j_call: TRBJ2-1
v_call: TRBV6-1
clone_size: -

cdr3_aa: CASSLERRSRGNTIYF
cdr3_nt: TGTGCCAGCAGCTTAGAGCGCAGGAGTCGTGGAAACACCATATATTTT
d_call: -
j_call: TRBJ1-3
v_call: TRBV11-3
clone_size: many

cdr3_aa: CSVAGNYGYTF
cdr3_nt: TGCAGCGTCGCAGGGAATTATGGCTACACCTTC
d_call: -
j_call: TRBJ1-2
v_call: TRBV29-1
clone_size: -

cdr3_aa: CASSSVRQGNTEAFF
cdr3_nt: TGTGCCAGCAGCTCCGTCCGACAGGGGAACACTGAAGCTTTCTTT
d_call: TRBD1
j_call: TRBJ1-1
v_call: TRBV7-9
clone_size: many

cdr3_aa: CASSLMENRQYF
cdr3_nt: TGTGCCAGCAGCTTAATGGAGAACCGGCAGTATTTT
d_call: -
j_call: TRBJ2-3
v_call: TRBV7-9
clone_size: few

cdr3_aa: CASSLSSGSSYEQFF
cdr3_nt: TGTGCCAGCAGCTTATCTAGCGGGAGTAGCTATGAGCAGTTCTTC
d_call: TRBD2
j_call: TRBJ2-1
v_call: TRBV7-3
clone_size: -

cdr3_aa: CASSLGERPGYQPQHF
cdr3_nt: TGCGCCAGCAGCTTGGGCGAGAGGCCGGGGTATCAGCCCCAGCATTTT
d_call: -
j_call: TRBJ1-5
v_call: TRBV5-1
clone_size: many

cdr3_aa: CASSLKINQPQHF
cdr3_nt: TGTGCCAGCAGCTTAAAGATAAATCAGCCCCAGCATTTT
d_call: -
j_call: TRBJ1-5
v_call: TRBV7-2
clone_size: many

cdr3_aa: CASSLQGAYTF
cdr3_nt: TGTGCCAGCAGTCTTCAGGGCGCCTACACCTTC
d_call: -
j_call: TRBJ1-2
v_call: TRBV28
clone_size: many

cdr3_aa: CASSSQRGSYNEQFF
cdr3_nt: TGTGCCAGCAGTTCCCAACGTGGCTCCTACAATGAGCAGTTCTTC
d_call: -
j_call: TRBJ2-1
v_call: TRBV7-9
clone_size: -

cdr3_aa: CASQLGGGLGRDTQYF
cdr3_nt: TGTGCCAGCCAACTCGGGGGCGGGCTGGGGAGGGATACGCAGTATTTT
d_call: -
j_call: TRBJ2-3
v_call: TRBV27
clone_size: -

cdr3_aa: CASSSQGAARTEAFF
cdr3_nt: TGTGCCAGCAGTAGTCAGGGGGCGGCGAGAACTGAAGCTTTCTTT
d_call: TRBD1
j_call: TRBJ1-1
v_call: TRBV28
clone_size: many

cdr3_aa: CASSFVGGNIEAFF
cdr3_nt: TGTGCCAGCAGCTTCGTGGGGGGGAACATTGAAGCTTTCTTT
d_call: -
j_call: TRBJ1-1
v_call: TRBV11-2
clone_size: few

cdr3_aa: CANSLRLAGEGADTQYF
cdr3_nt: TGCGCCAACAGCTTAAGGCTAGCGGGAGAAGGAGCAGATACGCAGTATTTT
d_call: TRBD2
j_call: TRBJ2-3
v_call: TRBV5-1
clone_size: -

cdr3_aa: CASSLGGTGFYEQYF
cdr3_nt: TGCGCCAGCAGCCTCGGCGGGACAGGATTCTACGAGCAGTACTTC
d_call: TRBD1
j_call: TRBJ2-7
v_call: TRBV5-1
clone_size: many

cdr3_aa: CASSQGPGLSDGHEQFF
cdr3_nt: TGCGCCAGCAGCCAAGGCCCGGGCCTCAGTGACGGGCATGAGCAGTTCTTC
d_call: -
j_call: TRBJ2-1
v_call: TRBV4-1
clone_size: -

cdr3_aa: CASNDGGMANQPQHF
cdr3_nt: TGTGCCAGCAATGATGGGGGAATGGCTAATCAGCCCCAGCATTTT
d_call: -
j_call: TRBJ1-5
v_call: TRBV2
clone_size: many

cdr3_aa: CASSPKGQGARETQYF
cdr3_nt: TGTGCCAGCAGCCCCAAAGGGCAGGGGGCTCGAGAGACCCAGTACTTC
d_call: TRBD1
j_call: TRBJ2-5
v_call: TRBV9
clone_size: many

cdr3_aa: CASSDSGTPETQYF
cdr3_nt: TGTGCCAGCAGCGACAGCGGGACTCCGGAGACCCAGTACTTC
d_call: TRBD2
j_call: TRBJ2-5
v_call: TRBV7-9
clone_size: -

cdr3_aa: CASSQGQGEAGYTF
cdr3_nt: TGTGCCAGCAGCCAGGGACAGGGTGAAGCTGGCTACACCTTC
d_call: TRBD1
j_call: TRBJ1-2
v_call: TRBV3-1
clone_size: many

cdr3_aa: CASSSTGGPYEQYF
cdr3_nt: TGTGCCAGCAGCTCGACAGGGGGCCCCTACGAGCAGTACTTC
d_call: TRBD1
j_call: TRBJ2-7
v_call: TRBV5-6
clone_size: many

cdr3_aa: CASTPGGQQFF
cdr3_nt: TGTGCCAGTACCCCGGGCGGGCAGCAGTTCTTC
d_call: -
j_call: TRBJ2-1
v_call: TRBV19
clone_size: -

cdr3_aa: CAWSRIDEQYF
cdr3_nt: TGTGCCTGGAGTAGGATTGACGAGCAGTACTTC
d_call: -
j_call: TRBJ2-7
v_call: TRBV30
clone_size: many

cdr3_aa: CASSEKYLKRGNTIYF
cdr3_nt: TGTGCCAGCAGTGAAAAATACCTTAAGCGTGGAAACACCATATATTTT
d_call: -
j_call: TRBJ1-3
v_call: TRBV28
clone_size: many

cdr3_aa: CSARDIKAATNSPLHF
cdr3_nt: TGCAGTGCTAGAGACATTAAGGCAGCGACGAATTCACCCCTCCACTTT
d_call: -
j_call: TRBJ1-6
v_call: TRBV20-1
clone_size: many

cdr3_aa: CASRFDRGTNQPQHF
cdr3_nt: TGTGCCAGCAGGTTTGACAGGGGAACTAATCAGCCCCAGCATTTT
d_call: TRBD1
j_call: TRBJ1-5
v_call: TRBV7-2
clone_size: many

cdr3_aa: CASSQIGGGTQETQYF
cdr3_nt: TGCGCCAGCAGCCAAATCGGCGGCGGGACACAAGAGACCCAGTACTTC
d_call: -
j_call: TRBJ2-5
v_call: TRBV4-1
clone_size: -

cdr3_aa: CSAREEAIPTDTQYF
cdr3_nt: TGCAGTGCTAGAGAGGAGGCCATACCCACGGATACGCAGTATTTT
d_call: -
j_call: TRBJ2-3
v_call: TRBV20-1
clone_size: many

cdr3_aa: CASSSGGAMAGELFF
cdr3_nt: TGTGCCAGCAGTTCAGGGGGCGCGATGGCCGGGGAGCTGTTTTTT
d_call: TRBD1
j_call: TRBJ2-2
v_call: TRBV27
clone_size: few

cdr3_aa: CASSKLAVQDTQYF
cdr3_nt: TGTGCCAGCAGCAAACTAGCGGTCCAGGATACGCAGTATTTT
d_call: TRBD2
j_call: TRBJ2-3
v_call: TRBV7-3
clone_size: -

cdr3_aa: CASSLVPGLAHNEQFF
cdr3_nt: TGTGCCAGCAGCTTAGTTCCGGGACTAGCGCACAATGAGCAGTTCTTC
d_call: TRBD2
j_call: TRBJ2-1
v_call: TRBV11-3
clone_size: -

cdr3_aa: CASSSKTKETQYF
cdr3_nt: TGTGCCAGTAGTTCAAAGACGAAAGAGACCCAGTACTTC
d_call: -
j_call: TRBJ2-5
v_call: TRBV19
clone_size: many

cdr3_aa: CASSIVGLGNTIYF
cdr3_nt: TGTGCCAGTAGTATCGTGGGCCTCGGAAACACCATATATTTT
d_call: -
j_call: TRBJ1-3
v_call: TRBV19
clone_size: few

cdr3_aa: CATSDSTRSEQFF
cdr3_nt: TGTGCCACCAGTGATTCGACTAGATCTGAGCAGTTCTTC
d_call: -
j_call: TRBJ2-1
v_call: TRBV24-1
clone_size: many

cdr3_aa: CASSVGSPSGANVLTF
cdr3_nt: TGTGCCAGCAGTGTGGGCAGCCCCTCTGGGGCCAACGTCCTGACTTTC
d_call: -
j_call: TRBJ2-6
v_call: TRBV27
clone_size: many

cdr3_aa: CASRYTGELFF
cdr3_nt: TGTGCCAGCAGGTACACCGGGGAGCTGTTTTTT
d_call: -
j_call: TRBJ2-2
v_call: TRBV6-1
clone_size: many

cdr3_aa: CATSLEAGGSHEQFF
cdr3_nt: TGTGCCACCAGCCTGGAGGCGGGAGGGTCCCATGAGCAGTTCTTC
d_call: TRBD2
j_call: TRBJ2-1
v_call: TRBV24-1
clone_size: few

cdr3_aa: CASRTSGSSDTQYF
cdr3_nt: TGTGCCAGCAGGACTAGCGGGAGTTCAGATACGCAGTATTTT
d_call: TRBD2
j_call: TRBJ2-3
v_call: TRBV2
clone_size: many

cdr3_aa: CASSPTPEAFF
cdr3_nt: TGTGCCAGCAGCCCGACACCTGAAGCTTTCTTT
d_call: -
j_call: TRBJ1-1
v_call: TRBV11-2
clone_size: many

cdr3_aa: CASSLALGLAGDEQYF
cdr3_nt: TGTGCCAGCAGCTTAGCGCTGGGACTAGCGGGAGACGAGCAGTACTTC
d_call: TRBD2
j_call: TRBJ2-7
v_call: TRBV7-9
clone_size: many

cdr3_aa: CASSPVQKRELDEQFF
cdr3_nt: TGTGCCAGCAGCCCCGTCCAGAAGCGGGAGCTTGATGAGCAGTTCTTC
d_call: TRBD2
j_call: TRBJ2-1
v_call: TRBV7-3
clone_size: -

cdr3_aa: CASSGLADNYEQYF
cdr3_nt: TGTGCCAGCAGTGGACTAGCGGATAACTACGAGCAGTACTTC
d_call: TRBD2
j_call: TRBJ2-7
v_call: TRBV6-1
clone_size: -

cdr3_aa: CASRGGTSGSTGANVLTF
cdr3_nt: TGTGCCAGTAGGGGAGGGACTAGCGGGAGTACGGGGGCCAACGTCCTGACTTTC
d_call: TRBD2
j_call: TRBJ2-6
v_call: TRBV19
clone_size: many

cdr3_aa: CASSLPQGTSGSTDTQYF
cdr3_nt: TGTGCCAGCAGCCTCCCTCAAGGGACTAGCGGGAGCACAGATACGCAGTATTTT
d_call: TRBD2
j_call: TRBJ2-3
v_call: TRBV7-9
clone_size: few

cdr3_aa: CASGRDNEQYF
cdr3_nt: TGTGCCAGCGGGCGGGACAACGAGCAGTACTTC
d_call: -
j_call: TRBJ2-7
v_call: TRBV11-3
clone_size: many

cdr3_aa: CASSQDSRPNEQFF
cdr3_nt: TGTGCCAGCAGCCAAGATTCTCGCCCAAATGAGCAGTTCTTC
d_call: -
j_call: TRBJ2-1
v_call: TRBV3-1
clone_size: many